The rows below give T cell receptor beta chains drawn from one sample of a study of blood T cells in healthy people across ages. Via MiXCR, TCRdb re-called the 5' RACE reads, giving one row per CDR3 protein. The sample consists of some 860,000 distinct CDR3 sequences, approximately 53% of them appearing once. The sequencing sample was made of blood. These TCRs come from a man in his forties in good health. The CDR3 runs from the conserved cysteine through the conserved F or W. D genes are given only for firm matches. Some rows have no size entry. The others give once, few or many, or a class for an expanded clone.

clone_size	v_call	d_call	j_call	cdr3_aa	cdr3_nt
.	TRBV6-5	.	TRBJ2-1	CASSYSTGGPRNEQFF	TGTGCCAGCAGTTACTCGACAGGTGGCCCTCGAAATGAGCAGTTCTTC
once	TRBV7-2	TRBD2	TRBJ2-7	CASSSARGLAYF	TGTGCCAGCAGCTCAGCGCGGGGACTAGCGTACTTC
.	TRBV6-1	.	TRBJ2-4	CASSLNFNSGPLNIQYF	TGTGCCAGCAGTCTAAACTTTAACAGTGGGCCCCTAAACATTCAGTACTTC
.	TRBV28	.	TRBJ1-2	CASRPGGDYGYTF	TGTGCCAGCAGGCCAGGAGGTGATTATGGCTACACCTTC
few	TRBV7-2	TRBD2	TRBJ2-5	CASNPQTGGPWETQYF	TGTGCCAGCAACCCTCAAACGGGAGGGCCCTGGGAGACCCAGTACTTC
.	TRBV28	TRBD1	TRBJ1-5	CASSPTRGHGGNQPQHF	TGTGCCAGCAGTCCAACTAGGGGGCACGGAGGAAATCAGCCCCAGCATTTT
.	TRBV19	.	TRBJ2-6	CASSVRGGSGANVLTF	TGTGCCAGTAGTGTCCGTGGGGGCTCTGGGGCCAACGTCCTGACTTTC
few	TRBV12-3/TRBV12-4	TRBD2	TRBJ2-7	CASSSNIAGGGEQYF	TGTGCCAGCAGTTCAAATATAGCGGGAGGGGGAGAGCAGTACTTC
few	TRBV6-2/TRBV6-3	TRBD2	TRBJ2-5	CASSSAAGGRETQYF	TGTGCCAGCAGCTCGGCGGCGGGGGGGAGAGAGACCCAGTACTTC
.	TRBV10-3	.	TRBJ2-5	CAISEPVVTTQYF	TGTGCCATCAGTGAGCCGGTGGTGACGACCCAGTACTTC
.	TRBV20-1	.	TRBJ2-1	CSASSDGSYNEQFF	TGCAGTGCTAGTTCCGACGGCTCCTACAATGAGCAGTTCTTC
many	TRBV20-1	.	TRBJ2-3	CSASTDTQYF	TGCAGTGCTAGCACAGATACGCAGTATTTT
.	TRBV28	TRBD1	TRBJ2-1	CASSPQDRLGVYNEQFF	TGTGCCAGCAGTCCCCAGGACAGGTTAGGGGTCTACAATGAGCAGTTCTTC
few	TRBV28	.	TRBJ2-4	CASSPSFINPQEDIQYF	TGTGCCAGCAGTCCCTCCTTTATAAATCCCCAGGAAGACATTCAGTACTTC
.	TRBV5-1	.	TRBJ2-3	CASSPPRPTDTQYF	TGCGCCAGCAGCCCCCCCCGACCCACAGATACGCAGTATTTT
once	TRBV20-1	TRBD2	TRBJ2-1	CSARRVTSVYNEQFF	TGCAGTGCTAGAAGGGTGACTAGCGTATATAATGAGCAGTTCTTC
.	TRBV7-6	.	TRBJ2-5	CASSLEQGYQETQYF	TGTGCCAGCAGCTTAGAGCAGGGGTACCAAGAGACCCAGTACTTC
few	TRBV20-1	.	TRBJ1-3	CSASQGASGNTIYF	TGCAGTGCTAGTCAGGGAGCGTCTGGAAACACCATATATTTT
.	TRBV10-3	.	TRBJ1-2	CAISDGGYTF	TGTGCCATCAGTGACGGTGGCTACACCTTC
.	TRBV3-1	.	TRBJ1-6	CASSHELAAKIYNSPLHF	TGTGCCAGCAGCCATGAGCTTGCGGCAAAGATCTATAATTCACCCCTCCACTTT
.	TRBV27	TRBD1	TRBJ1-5	CASRENRGGNQPQHF	TGTGCCAGCAGGGAGAACAGGGGAGGTAATCAGCCCCAGCATTTT
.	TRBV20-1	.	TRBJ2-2	CSASGTFTGELFF	TGCAGTGCTAGTGGGACTTTCACCGGGGAGCTGTTTTTT
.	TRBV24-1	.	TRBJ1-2	CATSDKTDRSGGYTF	TGTGCCACCAGTGATAAAACCGACAGATCGGGCGGCTACACCTTC
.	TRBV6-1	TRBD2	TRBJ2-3	CASRGLAGTTSTDTQYF	TGTGCCAGCAGAGGACTAGCGGGGACCACTAGCACAGATACGCAGTATTTT
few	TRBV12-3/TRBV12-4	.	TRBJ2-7	CASSLAGWTVSSYEQYF	TGTGCCAGCAGTTTAGCGGGGTGGACAGTAAGCTCCTACGAGCAGTACTTC
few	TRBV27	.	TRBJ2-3	CASSLVPTGDTQYF	TGTGCCAGCAGTTTAGTACCGACCGGAGATACGCAGTATTTT
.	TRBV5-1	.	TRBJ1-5	CASSPESNQPQHF	TGCGCCAGCAGCCCCGAGAGCAATCAGCCCCAGCATTTT
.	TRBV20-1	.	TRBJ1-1	CSPRRSAEAFF	TGCAGTCCTCGTAGGAGCGCTGAAGCTTTCTTT
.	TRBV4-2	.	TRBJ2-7	CASSQPDSYEQYF	TGTGCCAGCAGCCAACCGGACTCCTACGAGCAGTACTTC
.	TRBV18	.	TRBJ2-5	CASSPSLAGGEQYF	TGTGCCAGCTCACCATCCCTGGCAGGGGGGGAGCAGTACTTC
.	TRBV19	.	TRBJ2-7	CASSPGDDAGSYEQYF	TGTGCCAGTAGCCCGGGGGACGACGCAGGGTCGTACGAGCAGTACTTC
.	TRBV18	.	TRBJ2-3	CASSPPIGTDTQYF	TGTGCCAGCTCCCCTCCCATAGGCACAGATACGCAGTATTTT
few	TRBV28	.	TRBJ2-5	CASSLPSETQYF	TGTGCCAGCAGTTTACCCTCGGAGACCCAGTACTTC
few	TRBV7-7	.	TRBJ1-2	CASSLDSPPTRGYTF	TGTGCTAGCAGCTTAGATTCCCCCCCCACCCGTGGCTACACCTTC
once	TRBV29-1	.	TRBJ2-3	CSVASGSTDTQYF	TGCAGCGTTGCCAGCGGAAGCACAGATACGCAGTATTTT